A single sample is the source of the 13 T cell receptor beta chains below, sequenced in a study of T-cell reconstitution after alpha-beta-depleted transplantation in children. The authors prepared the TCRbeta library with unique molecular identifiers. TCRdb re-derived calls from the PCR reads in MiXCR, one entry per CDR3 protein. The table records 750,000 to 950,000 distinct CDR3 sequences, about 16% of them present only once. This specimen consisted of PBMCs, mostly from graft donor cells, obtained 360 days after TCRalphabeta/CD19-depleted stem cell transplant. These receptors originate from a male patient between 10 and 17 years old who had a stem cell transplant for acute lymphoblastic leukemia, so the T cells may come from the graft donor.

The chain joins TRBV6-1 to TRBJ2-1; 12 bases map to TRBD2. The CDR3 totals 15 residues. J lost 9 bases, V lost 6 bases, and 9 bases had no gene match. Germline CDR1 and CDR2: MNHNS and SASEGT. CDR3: CASSLTTSGRTEQFF. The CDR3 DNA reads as TGTGCCAGCAGCCTGACAACTAGCGGGAGGACTGAGCAGTTCTTC.

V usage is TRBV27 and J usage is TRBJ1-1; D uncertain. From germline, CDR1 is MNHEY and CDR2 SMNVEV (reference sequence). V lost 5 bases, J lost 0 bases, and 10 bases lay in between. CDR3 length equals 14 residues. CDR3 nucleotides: TGTGCCAGCAGTACTCCGGGTTTGAACACTGAAGCTTTCTTT. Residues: CASSTPGLNTEAFF.

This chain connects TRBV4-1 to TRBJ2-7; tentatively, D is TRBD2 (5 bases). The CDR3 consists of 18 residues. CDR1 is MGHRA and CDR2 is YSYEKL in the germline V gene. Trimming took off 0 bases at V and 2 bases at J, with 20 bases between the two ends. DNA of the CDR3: TGCGCCAGCAGCCAAGAGTTGATCCTAGCCGGACCCCCCTACGAGCAGTACTTC. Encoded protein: CASSQELILAGPPYEQYF.

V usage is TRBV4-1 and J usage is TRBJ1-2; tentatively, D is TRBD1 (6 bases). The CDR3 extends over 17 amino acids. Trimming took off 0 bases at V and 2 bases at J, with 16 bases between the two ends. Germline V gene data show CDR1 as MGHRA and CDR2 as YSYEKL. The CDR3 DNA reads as TGCGCCAGCAGCCAAGATTTCGGGGGCGGGCTCAACTATGGCTACACCTTC. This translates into CASSQDFGGGLNYGYTF.

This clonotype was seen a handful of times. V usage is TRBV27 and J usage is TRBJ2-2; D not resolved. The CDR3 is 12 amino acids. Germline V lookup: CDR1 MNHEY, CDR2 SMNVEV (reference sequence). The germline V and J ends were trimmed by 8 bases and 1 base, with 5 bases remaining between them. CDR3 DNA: TGTGCCAGCGTCGGGAACACCGGGGAGCTGTTTTTT. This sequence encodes CASVGNTGELFF.

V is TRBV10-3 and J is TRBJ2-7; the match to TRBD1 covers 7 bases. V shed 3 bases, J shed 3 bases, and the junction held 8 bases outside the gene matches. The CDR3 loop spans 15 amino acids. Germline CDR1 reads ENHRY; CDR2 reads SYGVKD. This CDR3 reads CAISDQDRLRYEQYF. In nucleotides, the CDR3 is TGTGCCATCAGTGACCAGGACAGGCTGCGCTACGAGCAGTACTTC.

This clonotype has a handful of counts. The CDR3 sequence: CSARDEPYEQYF. The CDR3 bases are TGCAGTGCTAGAGATGAACCCTACGAGCAGTACTTC. The V gene is TRBV20-1, the J gene TRBJ2-7, with no clear D. This CDR3 has 12 amino acids. V gave up 0 bases and J gave up 2 bases, with 5 bases separating them. The V gene's germline CDR1 is DFQATT and CDR2 SNEGSKA (reference sequence).

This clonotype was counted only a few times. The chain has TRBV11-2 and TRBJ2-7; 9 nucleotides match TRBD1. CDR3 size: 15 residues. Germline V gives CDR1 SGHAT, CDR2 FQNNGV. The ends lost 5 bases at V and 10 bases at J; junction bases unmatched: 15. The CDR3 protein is CASSPNRGQGRGQYF. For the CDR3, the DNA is TGTGCCAGCAGCCCAAATCGGGGACAGGGAAGGGGACAGTACTTC.

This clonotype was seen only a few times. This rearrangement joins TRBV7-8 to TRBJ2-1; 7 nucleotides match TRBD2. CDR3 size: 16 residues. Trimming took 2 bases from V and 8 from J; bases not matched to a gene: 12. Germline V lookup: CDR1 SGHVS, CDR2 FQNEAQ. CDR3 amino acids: CASSLSRVGRFYEQFF. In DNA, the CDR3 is TGTGCCAGCAGCTTATCTCGAGTCGGGAGGTTCTATGAGCAGTTCTTC.

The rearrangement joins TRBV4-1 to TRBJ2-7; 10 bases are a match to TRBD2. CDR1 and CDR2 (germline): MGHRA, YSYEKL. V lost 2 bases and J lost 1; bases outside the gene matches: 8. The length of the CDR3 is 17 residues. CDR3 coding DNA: TGCGCCAGCAGCCAAAGATTGACTAGCGGGTGGTCCTACGAGCAGTACTTC. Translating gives CASSQRLTSGWSYEQYF.

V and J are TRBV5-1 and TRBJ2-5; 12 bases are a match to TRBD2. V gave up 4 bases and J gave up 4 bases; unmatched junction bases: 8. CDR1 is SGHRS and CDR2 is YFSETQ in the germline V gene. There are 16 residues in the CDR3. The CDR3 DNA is TGCGCCAGCAGCGCCTCTAGCGGGAGGGCCAGAGAGACCCAGTACTTC. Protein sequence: CASSASSGRARETQYF. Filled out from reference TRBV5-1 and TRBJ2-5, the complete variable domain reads KAGVTQTPRYLIKTRGQQVTLSCSPISGHRSVSWYQQTPGQGLQFLFEYFSETQRNKGNFPGRFSGRQFSNSRSEMNVSTLELGDSALYLCASSASSGRARETQYFGPGTRLLVL.

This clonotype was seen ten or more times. The CDR3 nucleotides read TGTGCCAGCAGTTGGGGGGCTAGGTCGTACGAGCAGTACTTC. Protein product: CASSWGARSYEQYF. The chain couples TRBV27 to TRBJ2-7; D possibly uses TRBD1 or TRBD2 (6 bases each). The CDR3 is 14 residues long. Germline-derived CDR1 and CDR2 are MNHEY and SMNVEV (reference sequence). V lost 4 bases and J lost 4, with 14 bases in between.

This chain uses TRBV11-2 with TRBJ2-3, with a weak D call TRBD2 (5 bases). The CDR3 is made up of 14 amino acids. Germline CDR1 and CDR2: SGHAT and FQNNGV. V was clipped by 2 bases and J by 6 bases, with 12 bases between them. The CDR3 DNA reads TGTGCCAGCAGCTTAAATCTACGGGATGATACGCAGTATTTT. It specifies CASSLNLRDDTQYF.